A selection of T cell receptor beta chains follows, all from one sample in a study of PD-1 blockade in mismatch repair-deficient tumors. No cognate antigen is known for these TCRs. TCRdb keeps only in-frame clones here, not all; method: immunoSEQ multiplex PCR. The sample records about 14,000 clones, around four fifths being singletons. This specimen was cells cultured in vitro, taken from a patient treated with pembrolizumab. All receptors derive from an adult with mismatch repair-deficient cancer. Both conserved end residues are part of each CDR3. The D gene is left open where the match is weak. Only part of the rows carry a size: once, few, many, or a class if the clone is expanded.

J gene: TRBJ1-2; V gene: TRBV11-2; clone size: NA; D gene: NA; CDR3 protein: CASSPLMGAIYGYTF; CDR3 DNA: TGTGCCAGCAGCCCCCTAATGGGGGCAATCTATGGCTACACCTTC
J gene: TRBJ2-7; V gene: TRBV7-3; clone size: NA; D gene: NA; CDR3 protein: CASSLTADSTYEQYF; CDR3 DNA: TGTGCCAGCAGCTTAACTGCCGACAGTACCTACGAGCAGTACTTC
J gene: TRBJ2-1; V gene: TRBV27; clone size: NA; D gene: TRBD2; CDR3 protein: CASSILAGERAEQFF; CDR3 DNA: TGTGCCAGCAGTATACTAGCGGGAGAAAGGGCTGAGCAGTTCTTC
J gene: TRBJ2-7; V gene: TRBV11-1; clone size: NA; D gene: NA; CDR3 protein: CASSPGIARYEQYF; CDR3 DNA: TGTGCCAGCAGCCCCGGGATAGCTCGCTACGAGCAGTACTTC
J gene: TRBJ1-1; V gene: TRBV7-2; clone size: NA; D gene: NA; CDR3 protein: CASSLEPGQGAFF; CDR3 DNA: TGTGCCAGCAGCTTAGAGCCTGGACAAGGAGCTTTCTTT
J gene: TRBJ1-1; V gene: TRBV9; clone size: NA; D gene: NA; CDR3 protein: CASSVGPHTEAFF; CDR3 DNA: TGTGCCAGCAGCGTAGGGCCCCACACTGAAGCTTTCTTT
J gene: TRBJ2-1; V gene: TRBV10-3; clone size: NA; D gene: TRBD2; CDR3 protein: CAISVLAGSNNEQFF; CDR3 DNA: TGTGCCATCAGTGTTTTAGCGGGCTCTAACAATGAGCAGTTCTTC
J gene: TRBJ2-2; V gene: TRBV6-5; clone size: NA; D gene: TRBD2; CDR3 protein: CASSRHLAGGGELFF; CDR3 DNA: TGTGCCAGCAGTCGACATTTAGCGGGAGGCGGGGAGCTGTTTTTT
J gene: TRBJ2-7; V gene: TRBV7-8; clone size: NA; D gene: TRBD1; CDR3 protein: CASSLDKGTGLTYEQYF; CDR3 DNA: TGTGCCAGCAGCTTAGATAAGGGGACAGGGCTCACCTACGAGCAGTACTTC
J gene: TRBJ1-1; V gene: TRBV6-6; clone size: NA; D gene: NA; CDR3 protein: CASSYPFGGGSPEAFF; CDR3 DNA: TGTGCCAGCAGTTACCCCTTCGGGGGGGGAAGCCCTGAAGCTTTCTTT
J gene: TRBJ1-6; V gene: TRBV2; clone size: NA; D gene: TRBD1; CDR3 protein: CASSEWGQANSPLHF; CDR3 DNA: TGTGCCAGCAGTGAATGGGGACAGGCCAATTCACCCCTCCACTTT
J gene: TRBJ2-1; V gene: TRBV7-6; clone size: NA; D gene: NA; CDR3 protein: CASSLIDEQFF; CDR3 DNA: TGTGCCAGCAGCTTAATTGATGAGCAGTTCTTC
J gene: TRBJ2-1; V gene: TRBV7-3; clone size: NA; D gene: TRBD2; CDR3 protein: CASSLWTSGTDRQFF; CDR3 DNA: TGTGCCAGCAGCTTATGGACTAGCGGGACGGATAGGCAGTTCTTC
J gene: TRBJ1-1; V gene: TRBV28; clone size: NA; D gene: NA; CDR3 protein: CASTGVGGNTEAFF; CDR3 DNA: TGTGCCAGCACCGGGGTGGGGGGAAACACTGAAGCTTTCTTT
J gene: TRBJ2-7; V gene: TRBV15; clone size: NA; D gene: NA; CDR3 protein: CATSRDQVDEQYF; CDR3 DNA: TGTGCCACCAGCAGAGATCAGGTCGACGAGCAGTACTTC
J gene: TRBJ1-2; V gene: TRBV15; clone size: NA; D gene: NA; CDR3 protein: CATSSLGGDRGYTF; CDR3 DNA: TGTGCCACCAGCAGCCTAGGGGGGGATCGTGGCTACACCTTC
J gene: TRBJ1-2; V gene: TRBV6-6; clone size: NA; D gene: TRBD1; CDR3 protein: CASSLLQGAGGYTF; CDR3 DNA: TGTGCCAGCAGCCTCCTACAGGGGGCAGGGGGCTACACCTTC
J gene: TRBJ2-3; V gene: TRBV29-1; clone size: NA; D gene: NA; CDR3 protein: CSVEPETTDTQYF; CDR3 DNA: TGCAGCGTTGAACCGGAAACAACAGATACGCAGTATTTT
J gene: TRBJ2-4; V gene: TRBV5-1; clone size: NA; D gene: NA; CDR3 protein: CASSLERSFKNIQYF; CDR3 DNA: TGCGCCAGCAGCTTGGAGCGGAGTTTCAAAAACATTCAGTACTTC
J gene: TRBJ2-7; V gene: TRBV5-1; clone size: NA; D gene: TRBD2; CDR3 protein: CASSSARTSGSYEQYF; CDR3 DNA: TGCGCCAGCAGCTCTGCCCGGACTAGCGGGAGCTACGAGCAGTACTTC
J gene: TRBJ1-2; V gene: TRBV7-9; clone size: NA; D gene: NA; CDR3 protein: CASSFTGNYGYTF; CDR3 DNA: TGTGCCAGCAGCTTTACAGGGAACTATGGCTACACCTTC
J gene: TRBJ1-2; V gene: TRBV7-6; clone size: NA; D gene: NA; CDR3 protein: CASSFNYGYTF; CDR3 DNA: TGTGCCAGCAGCTTTAACTATGGCTACACCTTC
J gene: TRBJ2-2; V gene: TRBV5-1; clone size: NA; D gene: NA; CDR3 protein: CASSLDTAVNTGELFF; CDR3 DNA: TGCGCCAGCAGCTTGGATACAGCGGTCAACACCGGGGAGCTGTTTTTT
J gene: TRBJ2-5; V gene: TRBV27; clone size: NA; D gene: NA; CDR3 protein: CASSLEWMKTQYF; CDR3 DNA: TGTGCCAGCAGTTTAGAATGGATGAAGACCCAGTACTTC
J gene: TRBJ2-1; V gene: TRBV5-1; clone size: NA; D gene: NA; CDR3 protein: CASSLGQAGGNEQFF; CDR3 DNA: TGCGCCAGCAGCTTGGGGCAGGCAGGGGGGAATGAGCAGTTCTTC
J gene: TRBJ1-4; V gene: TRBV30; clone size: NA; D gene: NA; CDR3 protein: CAWRRRGTREKLFF; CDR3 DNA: TGTGCCTGGAGGAGACGGGGGACGCGCGAAAAACTGTTTTTT
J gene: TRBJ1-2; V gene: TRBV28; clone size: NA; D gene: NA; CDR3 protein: CASSPREGYGYLYGYTF; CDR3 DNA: TGTGCCAGCAGCCCCCGGGAGGGTTACGGCTACTTGTATGGCTACACCTTC
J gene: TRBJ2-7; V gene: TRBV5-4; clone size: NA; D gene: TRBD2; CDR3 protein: CASSSGGLAGGPGEQYF; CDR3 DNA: TGTGCCAGCAGCTCGGGGGGACTAGCGGGAGGGCCGGGCGAGCAGTACTTC
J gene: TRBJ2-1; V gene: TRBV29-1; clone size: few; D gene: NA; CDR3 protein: CSVRGWGAYNEQFF; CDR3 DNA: TGCAGCGTCCGAGGTTGGGGGGCTTACAATGAGCAGTTCTTC
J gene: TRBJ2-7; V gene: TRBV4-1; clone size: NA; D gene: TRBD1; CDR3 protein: CASSQNTGDHYEQYF; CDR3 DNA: TGCGCCAGCAGCCAAAACACAGGGGATCACTACGAGCAGTACTTC
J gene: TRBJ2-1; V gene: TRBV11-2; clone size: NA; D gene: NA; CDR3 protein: CASSLRELTYNEQFF; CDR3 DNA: TGTGCCAGCAGCTTACGGGAGTTAACCTACAATGAGCAGTTCTTC
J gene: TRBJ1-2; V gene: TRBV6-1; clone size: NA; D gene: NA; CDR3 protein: CASSDQGPVIGYTF; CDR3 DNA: TGTGCCAGCAGCGACCAGGGACCCGTGATCGGCTACACCTTC
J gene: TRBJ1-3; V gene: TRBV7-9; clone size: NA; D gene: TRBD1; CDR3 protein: CASSQTGGPSGNTIYF; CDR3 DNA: TGTGCCAGCAGCCAAACAGGGGGCCCCTCTGGAAACACCATATATTTT
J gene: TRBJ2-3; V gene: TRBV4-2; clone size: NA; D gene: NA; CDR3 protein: CASSQATYLSTDTQYF; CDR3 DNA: TGTGCCAGCAGCCAAGCAACCTACCTCAGCACAGATACGCAGTATTTT
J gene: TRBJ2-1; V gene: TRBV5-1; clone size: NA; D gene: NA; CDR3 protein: CASTDALTNEQFF; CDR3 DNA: TGCGCCAGCACGGATGCCTTGACTAATGAGCAGTTCTTC